The source of this T cell receptor (beta chain) is a study of blood T cells in healthy people across ages. V was shortened by 3 bases and J by 1 base, with 11 bases between the two germline ends. The CDR3 sequence is 15 residues long. It was with a sample-barcoded 5' primer and a J-beta primer mix that a second PCR of roughly 7 to 12 cycles was run. TCRdb fed the 5' RACE reads into MiXCR, producing one record per CDR3 protein. This sample has approximately 820,000 distinct CDR3 sequences; under 45% occur once, and the top ten carry roughly a fifth. Total RNA extraction produced at least 5.5 micrograms (per sample) for the study.

This chain uses TRBV12-3 or TRBV12-4 with TRBJ2-3; D call uncertain. The TCR sequence derives from a man in his sixties in good health. The sequenced sample was blood. CDR3: CASSFSATGTDTQYF. DNA of the CDR3: TGTGCCAGCAGTTTTTCTGCTACCGGCACAGATACGCAGTATTTT.